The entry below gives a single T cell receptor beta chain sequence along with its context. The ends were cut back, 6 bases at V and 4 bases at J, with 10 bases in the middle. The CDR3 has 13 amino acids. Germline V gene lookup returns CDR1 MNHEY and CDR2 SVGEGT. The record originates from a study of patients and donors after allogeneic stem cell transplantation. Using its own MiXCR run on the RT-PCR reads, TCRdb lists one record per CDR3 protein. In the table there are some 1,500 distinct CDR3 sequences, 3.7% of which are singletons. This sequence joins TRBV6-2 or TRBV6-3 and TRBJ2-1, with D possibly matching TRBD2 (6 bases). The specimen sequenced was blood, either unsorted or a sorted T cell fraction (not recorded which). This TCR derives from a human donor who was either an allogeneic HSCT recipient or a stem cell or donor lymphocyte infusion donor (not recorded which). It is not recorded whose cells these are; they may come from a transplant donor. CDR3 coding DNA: TGTGCCAGCAGCATAGCGGAATACAATGAGCAGTTCTTC. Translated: CASSIAEYNEQFF.